This is a list of T cell receptor beta chains from one sample in a study of cytomegalovirus exposure and HLA in healthy donors. This table comes from immunoSEQ multiplex PCR, and its TCRdb copy is limited to in-frame clones, with some not included. The table lists some 120,000 clones, 70% to 80% of them singletons, with about 2% in the top ten. The sequenced sample was PBMCs. These receptors were collected from a man younger than 35 in good health and CMV-seronegative. Each CDR3 is given without its conserved first and last residue.

V: TRBV5-1; CDR3: ASRPSSGSSYNEQF
V: TRBV6-1; CDR3: ASSEEYGFNQPQH
V: TRBV7-9; CDR3: SSSPILAGGTYEQY
V: TRBV28; CDR3: ASSRGLAGDEQY
V: TRBV5-1; CDR3: ASSNLAGTDNEQF
V: TRBV4-3; CDR3: ASSQDWQGVYEQY
V: TRBV27; CDR3: ASSGGQGGETQY
V: TRBV7-9; CDR3: ASSFTRYEQY
V: TRBV29-1; CDR3: SARQGNQPQH
V: TRBV30; CDR3: AWGTGLNTEAF
V: TRBV6-6; CDR3: ASSQFSTGDTQY
V: TRBV7-6; CDR3: ASSLQGGSNYGYT
V: TRBV25-1; CDR3: ASSDPTGGYNYGYT
V: TRBV11-1; CDR3: ASSFSGGEVHEQF
V: TRBV5-1; CDR3: ASSFFGTRGSNEQF
V: TRBV9; CDR3: ASSPRGSGGYEQY
V: TRBV6-1; CDR3: ASIPASGRPYEQY
V: TRBV7-7; CDR3: ASSSQITGGETQY
V: TRBV6-5; CDR3: ASSLGSSYEQY
V: TRBV7-2; CDR3: ASSWTADRNTIY
V: TRBV7-9; CDR3: ASSPNPGRKGNGGYT
V: TRBV18; CDR3: ASSGTGDARF
V: TRBV7-8; CDR3: ASSPTSGSTDTQY
V: TRBV29-1; CDR3: SVVPYNEQF
V: TRBV4-3; CDR3: ASSQASDGTQY
V: TRBV19; CDR3: ATGYNEQF
V: TRBV6-6; CDR3: ASSSSGRKNIQY
V: TRBV5-6; CDR3: ASSFTAYEQY
V: TRBV10-3; CDR3: AISEAGASSGNTIY
V: TRBV2; CDR3: ASSAGIQETQY
V: TRBV5-6; CDR3: ASSLGRYSNQPQH
V: TRBV5-1; CDR3: ASRGGTISYEQY
V: TRBV30; CDR3: AWSGLTDSREKLF
V: TRBV30; CDR3: AWSVGAGEETQY
V: TRBV18; CDR3: ASSPLVEGAGGYT
V: TRBV27; CDR3: ASSSSGVDSGNTIY
V: TRBV7-6; CDR3: ASSLEGVTGNFYNEQF
V: TRBV5-1; CDR3: ASSSGLVADTQY
V: TRBV4-3; CDR3: ASSQDPSSYNEQF
V: TRBV18; CDR3: ASSPSSRNNSPLH